These 5 T cell receptor beta chains were all obtained from the same sample, sequenced in a study of Graves' ophthalmopathy and Graves' hyperthyroidism. The authors amplified TCR beta CDR3 regions, and they did so from RNA transcripts for repertoire sequencing. HTBI-primed first-round RT-PCR preceded second-round multiplex PCR. TCRdb re-derived calls from the multiplex PCR reads in MiXCR, one entry per CDR3 protein. The top ten clones hold 8% to 9.5% of a sample with 150,000 to 200,000 distinct CDR3 sequences, 30% to 45% of them seen once. Specimen: peripheral blood. The receptors stem from a young man with Graves' ophthalmopathy.

This clonotype has at least ten counts. The rearrangement links TRBV9 to TRBJ2-7; the D gene is possibly TRBD1 (6 bases). V was pared by 0 bases and J by 3 bases, with 13 bases between. The CDR3 spans 15 residues. Germline values: CDR1 SGDLS, CDR2 YYNGEE. The CDR3 protein is CASSVATGDIYEQYF. DNA for the CDR3: TGTGCCAGCAGCGTAGCGACAGGCGACATCTACGAGCAGTACTTC.

This clonotype was seen ten or more times. The V and J genes are TRBV7-9 and TRBJ2-7; D ambiguous. CDR1 is SEHNR, CDR2 FQNEAQ, per germline (reference sequence). The V end lost 1 base, the J end lost 5 bases, and 12 bases lay between the germline ends. This CDR3 has 14 amino acids. The CDR3 coding sequence is TGTGCCAGCAGCTTAGAGCCGGATAACCACGAGCAGTACTTC. Translation: CASSLEPDNHEQYF.

This clonotype was counted many times. V and J are TRBV30 and TRBJ1-5; D gene unclear. This CDR3 has 13 residues. V was trimmed by 0 bases and J by 7 bases, leaving 10 bases between them. The germline gives CDR1 GTSNPN, CDR2 SVGIG (reference sequence). CDR3 loop: CAWSVYSDQPQHF. Written as DNA, the CDR3 is TGTGCCTGGAGTGTCTACAGCGACCAGCCCCAGCATTTT.

This clonotype was seen at least ten times. The CDR3 DNA is TGTGCCATCAGCAGAGACAAAATACAGGGCTCTAACTATGGCTACACCTTC. Amino acid sequence: CAISRDKIQGSNYGYTF. V gene TRBV10-3 combines with J gene TRBJ1-2, with a weak D call TRBD1 (6 bases). CDR1 is ENHRY, CDR2 SYGVKD, per germline. Trimming pared 6 bases from V and 0 bases from J, leaving 20 bases between. The CDR3 is 17 amino acids.

The chain joins TRBV6-2 or TRBV6-3 to TRBJ2-7; D gene uncertain. From germline, CDR1 is MNHEY and CDR2 SVGEGT. Between the trimmed V and J ends, which lost 4 bases and 2 bases, there was a span of 9 bases. The CDR3 has 13 amino acids. In nucleotides, the CDR3 is TGTGCCAGCAGTTTGACCCAAACCTACGAGCAGTACTTC. Translation: CASSLTQTYEQYF.